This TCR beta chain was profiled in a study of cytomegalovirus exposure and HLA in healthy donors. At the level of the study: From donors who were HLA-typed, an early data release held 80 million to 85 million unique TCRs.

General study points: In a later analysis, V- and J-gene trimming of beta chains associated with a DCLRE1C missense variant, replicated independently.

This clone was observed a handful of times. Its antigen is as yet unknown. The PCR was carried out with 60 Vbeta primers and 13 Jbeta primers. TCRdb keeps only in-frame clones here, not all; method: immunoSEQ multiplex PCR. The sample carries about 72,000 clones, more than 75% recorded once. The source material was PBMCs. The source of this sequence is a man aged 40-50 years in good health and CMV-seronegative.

The CDR3 DNA sequence: TGCGCCAGCAGCCAAGATCCCCATCAGGGCATGAACACTGAAGCTTTCTTT. Protein: CASSQDPHQGMNTEAFF. V is TRBV4-1 and J is TRBJ1-1; D is perhaps TRBD1 (5 bases). V lost 0 bases and J 0 bases, leaving 14 bases between the germline ends. This CDR3 has 17 amino acids. Germline loops: CDR1 MGHRA, CDR2 YSYEKL.